This entry lists 13 T cell receptor beta chains sequenced from one sample in a study of siplizumab effects on memory and regulatory T cells. Some clones are missing from TCRdb's copy, which holds only in-frame ones; the method was immunoSEQ multiplex PCR. The sample includes approximately 94,000 clones, 91% of them seen just once. The material sequenced was CD4+ T cells sorted from blood. The receptors come from a human donor in good health.

This chain joins TRBV18 and TRBJ2-1, with D uncertain. Trimming removed 3 bases at V and 6 bases at J, with 15 bases between. This CDR3 contains 15 residues. The V gene's germline CDR1 is KGHSH and CDR2 LQKENI. The CDR3 DNA reads as TGTGCCAGCTCACCGACCCGGACGGTCGGCAATGAGCAGTTCTTC. Protein: CASSPTRTVGNEQFF.

V is TRBV4-2 and J is TRBJ1-1; D is unclear. The V gene lost 0 bases and the J gene lost 1 base, with 9 bases spanning the gap. The CDR3 runs to 15 residues. CDR1 is LGHNA and CDR2 is YNFKEQ in the germline V gene. This CDR3 reads CASSQDVGWNTEAFF. For the CDR3, the DNA is TGTGCCAGCAGCCAAGATGTCGGTTGGAACACTGAAGCTTTCTTT.

This chain connects TRBV6-1 to TRBJ2-1; weak D call: TRBD1 (5 bases). Trimming took off 7 bases at V and 6 bases at J, with 7 bases between the two ends. CDR1 and CDR2 (germline): MNHNS, SASEGT. CDR3 size: 11 residues. CDR3 in amino acids: CASIRVNEQFF. The CDR3 DNA reads as TGTGCCAGCATCAGGGTCAATGAGCAGTTCTTC.

This clone was counted a single time. V is TRBV9 and J is TRBJ1-4, with 8 positions matching TRBD1. Per germline, CDR1 SGDLS and CDR2 YYNGEE. The CDR3 covers 16 residues. The V and J ends lost 0 bases and 6 bases, in that order; junction bases with no gene match: 7. Written as DNA, the CDR3 is TGTGCCAGCAGCGTAGCCCCAGGGGGCGCGTATGAAAAACTGTTTTTT. This codes for CASSVAPGGAYEKLFF.

The CDR3 region is CASSLGWDRVDGEQFF. CDR3 DNA sequence: TGTGCCAGCAGCTTAGGGTGGGACAGGGTAGACGGTGAGCAGTTCTTC. The rearrangement uses TRBV11-2 and TRBJ2-1, with 9 positions matching TRBD1. The CDR3 extends over 16 amino acids. Trimming cost V 1 base and J 9 bases; bases outside gene matches: 10. The V gene's germline CDR1 is SGHAT and CDR2 FQNNGV.

The chain links TRBV29-1 to TRBJ1-2; D is possibly TRBD1 (5 bases). This CDR3 has 14 amino acids. The V gene lost 1 base and the J gene lost 1 base, with 10 bases spanning the gap. Germline V lookup: CDR1 SQVTM, CDR2 ANQGSEA. In nucleotides, the CDR3 is TGCAGCGTTGAAGGGGGGAATTATAACTATGGCTACACCTTC. This translates into CSVEGGNYNYGYTF. Variable domain in full (rest from reference TRBV29-1 and TRBJ1-2): SAVISQKPSRDICQRGTSLTIQCQVDSQVTMMFWYRQQPGQSLTLIATANQGSEATYESGFVIDKFPISRPNLTFSTLTVSNMSPEDSSIYLCSVEGGNYNYGYTFGSGTRLTVV.

For the CDR3, the DNA is TGTGCCAGCAGTGAACCCCGGGACCCGCGGGGCTACACCTTC. It encodes CASSEPRDPRGYTF. This chain uses TRBV6-1 with TRBJ1-2; tentative D call: TRBD1 (5 bases). V lost 2 bases, J lost 8 bases, and 15 bases lay in between. Germline V gene data show CDR1 as MNHNS and CDR2 as SASEGT. The CDR3 consists of 14 residues.

V is TRBV7-2 and J is TRBJ2-3; D is possibly TRBD1 or TRBD2 (5 bases each). The germline V gene has CDR1 SGHTA and CDR2 FQGNSA. Trimming cost V 5 bases and J 1 base, with 13 bases left between them. The CDR3 contains 15 residues. CDR3 in amino acids: CASSHTSGRTDTQYF. The CDR3 DNA sequence: TGTGCCAGCAGCCACACGTCGGGGCGCACAGATACGCAGTATTTT.

The chain is built from TRBV12-5 and TRBJ2-1; 11 nucleotides agree with TRBD2. Germline values: CDR1 LGHNT, CDR2 FRNRAP. With V trimmed by 4 bases and J by 10 bases, 9 bases remained unmatched. The CDR3 is 15 residues long. The CDR3 reads CASGSHSGGAREQFF. The CDR3 DNA sequence: TGTGCTAGTGGTTCACATAGCGGGGGGGCCCGGGAGCAGTTCTTC.

V and J are TRBV4-2 and TRBJ2-2, with 12 bases identical to TRBD2. CDR1 and CDR2 (germline): LGHNA, YNFKEQ. With 1 base clipped from V and 7 bases from J, the junction kept 4 bases outside the gene matches. This CDR3 contains 16 residues. The chain's CDR3 is CASSQGTSGDVGELFF. CDR3 in DNA: TGTGCCAGCAGCCAAGGGACTAGCGGGGATGTCGGGGAGCTGTTTTTT.

The sample holds a few counts of this clone. The rearrangement links TRBV12-5 to TRBJ1-1, with D perhaps TRBD1 (5 bases). CDR3 length equals 15 residues. Germline V gene lookup returns CDR1 LGHNT and CDR2 FRNRAP. V was pared by 0 bases and J by 4 bases, with 12 bases between. Written as DNA, the CDR3 is TGTGCTAGTGGTTTGGTATCAGGGTTGGGCACTGAAGCTTTCTTT. Its protein is CASGLVSGLGTEAFF.

This clone was counted a few times. This rearrangement joins TRBV10-1 to TRBJ2-5; D may be TRBD1 (6 bases). Trimming shortened V by 5 bases and J by 2 bases, and 15 bases separated the two germline ends. Per germline, CDR1 WNHNN and CDR2 SYGVQD (reference sequence). The CDR3 is made up of 15 amino acids. The CDR3 protein is CASSPWGRGQETQYF. CDR3 bases: TGCGCCAGCAGTCCCTGGGGCAGGGGACAAGAGACCCAGTACTTC.

V is TRBV5-6 and J is TRBJ1-1; D possibly corresponds to TRBD1 (5 bases). Trimming cost V 2 bases and J 3 bases, with 14 bases left between them. The CDR3 has 15 amino acids. CDR1 and CDR2 (germline): SGHDT, YYEEEE. The CDR3 sequence is CASSLGEVRDTEAFF. CDR3 bases: TGTGCCAGCAGCTTAGGGGAAGTAAGGGACACTGAAGCTTTCTTT. Looking up the rest from reference TRBV5-6 and TRBJ1-1 gives the full variable domain: DAGVTQSPTHLIKTRGQQVTLRCSPKSGHDTVSWYQQALGQGPQFIFQYYEEEERQRGNFPDRFSGHQFPNYSSELNVNALLLGDSALYLCASSLGEVRDTEAFFGQGTRLTVV.